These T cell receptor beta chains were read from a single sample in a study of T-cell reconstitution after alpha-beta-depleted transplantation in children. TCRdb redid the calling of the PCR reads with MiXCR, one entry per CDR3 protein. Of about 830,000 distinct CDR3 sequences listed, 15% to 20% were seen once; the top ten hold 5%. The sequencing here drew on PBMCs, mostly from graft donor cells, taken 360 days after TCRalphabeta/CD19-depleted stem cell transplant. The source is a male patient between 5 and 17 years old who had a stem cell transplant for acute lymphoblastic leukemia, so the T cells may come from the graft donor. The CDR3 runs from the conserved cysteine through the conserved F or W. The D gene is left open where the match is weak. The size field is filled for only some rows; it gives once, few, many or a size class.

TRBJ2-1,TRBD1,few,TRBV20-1,TGCAGTGCTAGAGTCGGGACAGGGGCACGTTTTGGGGTAGGTGAGCAGTTCTTC,CSARVGTGARFGVGEQFF
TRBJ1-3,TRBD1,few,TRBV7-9,TGTGCCAGCAGCCGGGACAGGGGCTCTGGAAACACCACATATTTT,CASSRDRGSGNTTYF
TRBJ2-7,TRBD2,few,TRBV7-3,TGTGCCAGCAGCTCAGGACTAGCGGTAACCTACGAGCAGTACTTC,CASSSGLAVTYEQYF
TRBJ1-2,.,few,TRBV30,TGTGCCTGGAATAGATCCCCGGGTTCAATAGACTATGGCTACACCTTC,CAWNRSPGSIDYGYTF
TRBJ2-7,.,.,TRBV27,TGTGCCAGCAGTTTATCGTTCAGGGGAACCTACGAGCAGTACTTC,CASSLSFRGTYEQYF
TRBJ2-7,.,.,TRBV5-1,TGCGCCAGCAGGCTCTCGAAGTGGAGCTACGAGCAGTACTTC,CASRLSKWSYEQYF
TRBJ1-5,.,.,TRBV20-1,TGCAGTGCTAGAGATCGCAGGGTCAATCAGCCCCAGCATTTT,CSARDRRVNQPQHF
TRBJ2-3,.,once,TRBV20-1,TGCAGTGCCCAAAGACAGGCTAGCACAGATACGCAGTATTTT,CSAQRQASTDTQYF
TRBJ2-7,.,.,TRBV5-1,TGCGCCAGCAGCTTGTATGGCCTACAAGAAGGGCCCTACGAGCAGTACTTC,CASSLYGLQEGPYEQYF
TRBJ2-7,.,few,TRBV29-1,TGCAGCGTTGAATGGTACTACGAGCAGTACTTC,CSVEWYYEQYF
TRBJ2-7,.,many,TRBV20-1,TGCAGTGCTAGAGATTGGAGCCGGGGATACGAGCAGTACTTC,CSARDWSRGYEQYF
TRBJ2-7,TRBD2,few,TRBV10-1,TGCGCCAGCAGTGATATAGCGGGAGAGTCCTACGAGCAGTACTTC,CASSDIAGESYEQYF
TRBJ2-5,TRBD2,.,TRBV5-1,TGCGCCAGCAGCTTGAGACTAGCGGGAGCGTGGTCCCACCAAGAGACCCAGTACTTC,CASSLRLAGAWSHQETQYF
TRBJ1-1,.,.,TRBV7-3,TGTGCCAGCAGCCGAAAAGGGCGCGACACTGAAGCTTTCTTT,CASSRKGRDTEAFF
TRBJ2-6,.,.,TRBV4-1,TGCGCCAGCAGCCAAGGGGTAGGAGGGGGACTCTCTGGGGCCAACGTCCTGACTTTC,CASSQGVGGGLSGANVLTF
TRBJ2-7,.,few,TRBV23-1,TGCGCCAGCAGTCAATTGCCCGGGACCGCCTCCTACGAGCAGTACTTC,CASSQLPGTASYEQYF
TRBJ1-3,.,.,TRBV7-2,TGTGCCAGCAGCTTAGTCTGGGGCTCTGGAAACACCATATATTTT,CASSLVWGSGNTIYF
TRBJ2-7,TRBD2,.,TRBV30,TGTGCCTGGAGTCCGACTAGCTTCTACGAGCAGTACTTC,CAWSPTSFYEQYF
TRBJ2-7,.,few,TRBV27,TGTGCCAGCAGTTTCGCATATCCCTACGAGCAGTACTTC,CASSFAYPYEQYF
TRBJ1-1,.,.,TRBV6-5,TGTGCCAGCAGTTCCTTTCGGGGGGGGAACACTGAAGCTTTCTTT,CASSSFRGGNTEAFF
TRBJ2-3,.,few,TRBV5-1,TGCGCCAGCAGCTTGGGGGAACGGAGTGGCACGCAGTATTTT,CASSLGERSGTQYF
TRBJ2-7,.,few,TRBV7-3,TGTGCCAGCAGCTTCTCGCGGGGTGGCGAGCAGTACTTC,CASSFSRGGEQYF
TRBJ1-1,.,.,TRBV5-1,TGCGCCAGCAGCTCCGGGGGGCTCACTGAAGCTTTCTTT,CASSSGGLTEAFF